This T cell receptor (beta chain) came from a study of T cell responses to AZD1222 COVID-19 vaccine. Whole-study findings and limits: All repertoire sampling was performed exclusively after the peak T cell response. Receipt of two AZD1222 doses was followed by a rise in Spike-specific TCR breadth and depth. Per reports, nearly half of all spike-specific TCRs target regions that are unmutated in variants.

Profiling relied on immunoSEQ multiplex PCR, and the TCRdb table lists in-frame clones only, not all of them. The data contain more than 90,000 clones, around 88% of them singletons. Germline V gives CDR1 MNHEY, CDR2 SMNVEV (reference sequence). The CDR3 contains 13 residues. Trimming cost V 7 bases and J 3 bases, with 13 bases left between them. Concerning this clone itself: Its target is unknown.

Both about-4-week and about-12-week second-dose recipients were combined. The source is an adult who received the AZD1222 COVID-19 vaccine. The sequencing used peripheral blood, collected 28 days after the second AZD1222 dose. The chain combines TRBV27 with TRBJ2-7; D remains unclear. CDR3 DNA: TGTGCCAGCAACCGAAGGTACGGCTACGAGCAGTACTTC. Its translation is CASNRRYGYEQYF.